This TCR beta chain is from a study of T cells in localized non-small cell lung cancer. The table came from immunoSEQ multiplex PCR; TCRdb's copy has only in-frame clones and leaves some out. The data hold roughly 30,000 clones, with roughly 89% observed a single time. As concerns this clone: Its antigen is currently unknown.

Overall study results and limits: Among blood samples, higher T cell density accompanied longer overall survival.

Germline assignment: CDR1 MDHEN and CDR2 SYDVKM. Deletions cut 5 bases from V and 0 bases from J, with 8 bases between. The CDR3 totals 15 residues. The receptor's source is a female donor older than 55 with stage I lung adenocarcinoma. The chain links TRBV28 to TRBJ2-6; D gene ambiguous. Sequenced material: peripheral blood, taken before any cancer treatment. CDR3: CASSPIRSGANVLTF. For the CDR3, the DNA is TGTGCCAGCAGTCCGATACGCTCTGGGGCCAACGTCCTGACTTTC.